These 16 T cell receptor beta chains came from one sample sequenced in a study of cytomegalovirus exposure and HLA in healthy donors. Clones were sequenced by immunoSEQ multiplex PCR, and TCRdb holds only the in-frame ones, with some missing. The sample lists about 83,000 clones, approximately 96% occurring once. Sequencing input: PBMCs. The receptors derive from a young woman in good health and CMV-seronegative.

The CDR3 loop reads CASSLGQGAYEQYF. CDR3 coding DNA: TGTGCCAGCAGTTTAGGTCAGGGGGCCTACGAGCAGTACTTC. The J gene is TRBJ2-7, the V gene TRBV27; 7 bases match TRBD1. The V segment lost 2 bases and the J segment 2 bases; nucleotides outside the gene matches: 3. From germline, CDR1 is MNHEY and CDR2 SMNVEV (reference sequence). The CDR3 has 14 residues.

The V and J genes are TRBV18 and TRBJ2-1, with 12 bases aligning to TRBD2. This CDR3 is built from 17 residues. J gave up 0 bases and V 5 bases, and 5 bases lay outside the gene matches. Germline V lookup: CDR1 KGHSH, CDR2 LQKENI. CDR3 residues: CASSLRTSGTSYNEQFF. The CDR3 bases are TGTGCCAGCTCATTACGGACTAGCGGGACCTCCTACAATGAGCAGTTCTTC. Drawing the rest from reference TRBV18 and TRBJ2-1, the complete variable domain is NAGVMQNPRHLVRRRGQEARLRCSPMKGHSHVYWYRQLPEEGLKFMVYLQKENIIDESGMPKERFSAEFPKEGPSILRIQQVVRGDSAAYFCASSLRTSGTSYNEQFFGPGTRLTVL.

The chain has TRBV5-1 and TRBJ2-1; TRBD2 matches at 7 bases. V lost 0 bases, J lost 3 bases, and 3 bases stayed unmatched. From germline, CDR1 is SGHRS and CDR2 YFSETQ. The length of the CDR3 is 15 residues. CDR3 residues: CASSLEASGYNEQFF. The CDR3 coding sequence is TGCGCCAGCAGCTTGGAGGCTAGCGGCTACAATGAGCAGTTCTTC. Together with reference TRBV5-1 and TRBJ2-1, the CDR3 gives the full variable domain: KAGVTQTPRYLIKTRGQQVTLSCSPISGHRSVSWYQQTPGQGLQFLFEYFSETQRNKGNFPGRFSGRQFSNSRSEMNVSTLELGDSALYLCASSLEASGYNEQFFGPGTRLTVL.

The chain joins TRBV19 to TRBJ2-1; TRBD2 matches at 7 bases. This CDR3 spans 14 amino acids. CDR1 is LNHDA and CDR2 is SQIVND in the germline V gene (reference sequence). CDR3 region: CLGRESLPYNEQFF. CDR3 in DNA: TGTCTGGGGCGGGAGTCTTTACCCTACAATGAGCAGTTCTTC.

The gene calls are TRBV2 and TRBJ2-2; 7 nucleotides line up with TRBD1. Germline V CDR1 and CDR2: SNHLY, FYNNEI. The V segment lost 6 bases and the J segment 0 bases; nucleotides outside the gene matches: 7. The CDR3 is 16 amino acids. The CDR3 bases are TGTGCCAGCAGGGAACAGGGGCCCGCGAACACCGGGGAGCTGTTTTTT. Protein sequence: CASREQGPANTGELFF.

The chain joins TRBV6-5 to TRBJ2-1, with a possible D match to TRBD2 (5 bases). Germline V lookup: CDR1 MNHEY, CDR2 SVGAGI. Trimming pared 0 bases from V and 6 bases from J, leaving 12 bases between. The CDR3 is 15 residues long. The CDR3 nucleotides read TGTGCCAGCAGTTACTCAGGGTATGGAGGCAATGAGCAGTTCTTC. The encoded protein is CASSYSGYGGNEQFF.

The CDR3 DNA sequence: TGTGCCAGCAGCCCCGGGTCCGGGACTAGAGGCTACAATGAGCAGTTCTTC. As protein: CASSPGSGTRGYNEQFF. The J gene is TRBJ2-1, the V gene TRBV13; 8 nucleotides align to TRBD2. After removal of 5 bases from V and 3 bases from J, the junction contained 12 bases not matched to a gene. CDR3 length equals 17 residues. Per the germline V gene, CDR1 is PRHDT and CDR2 is FYEKMQ (reference sequence).

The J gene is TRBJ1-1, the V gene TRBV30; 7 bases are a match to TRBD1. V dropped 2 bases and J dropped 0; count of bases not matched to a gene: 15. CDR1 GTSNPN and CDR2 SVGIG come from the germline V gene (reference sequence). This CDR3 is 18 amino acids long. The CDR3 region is CAWSKISGTVFVNTEAFF. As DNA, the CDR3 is TGTGCCTGGAGTAAGATCTCCGGGACAGTCTTTGTGAACACTGAAGCTTTCTTT.

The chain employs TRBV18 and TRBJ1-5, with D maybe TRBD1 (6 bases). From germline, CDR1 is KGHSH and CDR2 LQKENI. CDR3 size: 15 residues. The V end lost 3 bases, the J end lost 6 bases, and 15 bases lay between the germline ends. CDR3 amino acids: CASSPMGGQGQPQHF. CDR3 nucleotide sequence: TGTGCCAGCTCACCCATGGGGGGGCAGGGTCAGCCCCAGCATTTT.

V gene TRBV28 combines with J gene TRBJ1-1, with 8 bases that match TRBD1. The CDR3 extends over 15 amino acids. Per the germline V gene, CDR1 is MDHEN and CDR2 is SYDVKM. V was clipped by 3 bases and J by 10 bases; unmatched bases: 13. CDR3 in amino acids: CASSFYAEAGQAAFF. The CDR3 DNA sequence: TGTGCCAGCAGTTTCTATGCGGAGGCGGGACAGGCAGCTTTCTTT. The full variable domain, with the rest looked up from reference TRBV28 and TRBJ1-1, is DVKVTQSSRYLVKRTGEKVFLECVQDMDHENMFWYRQDPGLGLRLIYFSYDVKMKEKGDIPEGYSVSREKKERFSLILESASTNQTSMYLCASSFYAEAGQAAFFGQGTRLTVV.

The CDR3 loop reads CASSFDRSYNEQFF. CDR3 DNA sequence: TGTGCCAGCAGCTTCGATCGGAGCTACAATGAGCAGTTCTTC. The chain joins TRBV11-3 to TRBJ2-1; no definite D call. Germline V gene sequence: CDR1 SGHNT, CDR2 YENEEA. This CDR3 comprises 14 residues. With 3 bases removed from V and 3 bases from J, the gap between germline ends came to 9 bases.

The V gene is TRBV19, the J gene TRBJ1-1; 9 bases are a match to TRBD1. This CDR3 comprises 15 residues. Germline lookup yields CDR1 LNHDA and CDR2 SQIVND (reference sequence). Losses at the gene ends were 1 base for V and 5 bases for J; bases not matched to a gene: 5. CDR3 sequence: CASSIVGQGKTEAFF. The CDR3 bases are TGTGCCAGTAGTATAGTGGGACAGGGTAAGACTGAAGCTTTCTTT.

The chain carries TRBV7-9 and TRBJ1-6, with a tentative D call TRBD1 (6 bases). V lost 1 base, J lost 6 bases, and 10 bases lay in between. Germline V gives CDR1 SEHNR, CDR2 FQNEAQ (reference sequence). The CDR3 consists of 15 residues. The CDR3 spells CASSLGQVINSPLHF. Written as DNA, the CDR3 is TGTGCCAGCAGCTTAGGACAGGTGATTAATTCACCCCTCCACTTT.

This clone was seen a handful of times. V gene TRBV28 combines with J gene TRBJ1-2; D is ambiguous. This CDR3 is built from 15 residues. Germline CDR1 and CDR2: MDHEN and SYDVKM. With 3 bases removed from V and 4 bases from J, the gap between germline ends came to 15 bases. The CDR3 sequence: CASSLVTQALYGYTF. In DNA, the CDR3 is TGTGCCAGCAGTTTGGTCACCCAGGCCCTCTATGGCTACACCTTC.

The CDR3 region is CASSIRTGVGYEQYF. The CDR3 DNA is TGTGCCAGCAGTATCCGGACAGGGGTGGGGTACGAGCAGTACTTC. The V call is TRBV28, the J call TRBJ2-7, with TRBD1 matching over 9 bases. Losses at the gene ends were 5 bases for V and 4 bases for J; bases not matched to a gene: 9. The V gene's germline CDR1 is MDHEN and CDR2 SYDVKM. CDR3 length equals 15 residues.

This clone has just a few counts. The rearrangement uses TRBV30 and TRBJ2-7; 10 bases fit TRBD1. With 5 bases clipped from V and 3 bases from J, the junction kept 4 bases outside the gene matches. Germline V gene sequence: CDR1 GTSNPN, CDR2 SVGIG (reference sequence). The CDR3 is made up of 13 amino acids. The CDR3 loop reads CAWHRDRGYEQYF. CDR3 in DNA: TGTGCCTGGCACCGGGACAGGGGCTACGAGCAGTACTTC.